This T cell receptor beta chain stems from a study of graft-versus-host responses after intestinal transplantation listed by TCRdb under 2021. General notes on the study: Recipients received multivisceral, liver-intestinal, or isolated intestinal transplants. To identify alloreactive clones, pre-transplant mixed lymphocyte reaction products were sequenced and compared with unstimulated pre-transplant donor and recipient T cells. A peak of at least 4% donor T cells among recipient peripheral blood mononuclear cells was the definition used for donor T cell macrochimerism. After intestinal transplantation, graft-versus-host and host-versus-graft alloreactive T cell clones in the graft, circulation and bone marrow were tracked using bulk TCR-beta CDR3 sequencing. Anti-thymocyte globulin induction was given to all recipients, followed by maintenance tacrolimus and steroids for approximately 3 years. The cohort enrolled 20 to 30 intestinal transplant recipients including one retransplant, and a few patients lacking pretransplant specimens were excluded. Rather than being sequenced by the commercial service, samples from a few later patients were sequenced in-house on an Illumina MiSeq and processed with MiXCR. Results the study describes overall, beyond this receptor: Conclusions were limited by the relatively low number and heterogeneity of intestinal transplant patients. GvH clones were detected in recipient bone marrow, and some of these GvH clones were observed earlier in ileal mucosa or blood, consistent with an intestinal mucosal origin. Peak levels of circulating GvH clones were associated with declines in HvG clones early after transplant. Patients with donor T cell macrochimerism had high GvH to HvG T cell clonal ratios in their allografts.

Reading the germline V gene gives CDR1 SNHLY and CDR2 FYNNEI. CDR3 length: 14 amino acids, cysteine to phenylalanine. Solely the CDR3 DNA is kept, with 42 bases framed from the first base. The trim is 8 bases for V and 0 bases for J, with a gap of 14 bases between the germline ends. Libraries were constructed by the immunoSEQ multiplex PCR assay. For most patients, high-throughput TCR-beta CDR3 sequencing of genomic DNA was performed by Adaptive Biotechnologies. Concerning the study's data processing: TCR sequencing data were retrieved from Adaptive's ImmunoSEQ software for more than 15 patients, whereas a few other patients were processed with MiXCR and VDJtools. CDR3 nucleotide sequences shared between donor and recipient were removed because the origin of such sequences could not be assigned. Alloreactive clones required at least 2-fold expansion over unstimulated cells and minimum CFSE-low frequency of 0.002% (template counts) or 0.001% (read counts). A clone was considered mappable if detected in the sequenced pre-transplant spleen, lymph node, or MLR CFSE-low populations of the donor or recipient. The cumulative frequency of alloreactive clones was calculated as a percentage of all sequences, weighted by copy number. TCRdb provides this immuneACCESS table in a form limited to in-frame rearrangements. Some clones are lacking; in checked studies, under half of them reflect an unresolved V gene, and why the rest are absent is not known. Clone size and the V and J calls come from that table; the DNA yielded D and trimming. This sample comprises 29,000 or so clones, around 83% of them detected only once. The ten top clones hold approximately 3% of the sample.

This clone appeared a single time. No antigen is known for it. Base qualities are not recorded, but no much larger clone differs from it by a single base. Intraepithelial and lamina propria lymphocytes were isolated from graft specimens using dithiothreitol, EDTA incubations and collagenase D digestion. Bulk TCR-beta sequencing was performed on serial intestinal graft biopsy specimens collected as late as 600 days after transplant. The V gene is TRBV2 and the J gene is TRBJ2-7; no D gene is confidently identified. The sequence derives from a human patient who received an intestinal transplant, so some T cells may come from the graft donor. The sequencing used ileum tissue, collected 98 days after intestinal transplantation. Here the CDR3 is given as CASCFRTDSYEQYF. The DNA sequence follows: TGTGCCAGCTGTTTCCGGACGGACTCCTACGAGCAGTACTTC.